This is a list of T cell receptor beta chains from one sample in a study of T cells in Graves' hyperthyroidism and ophthalmopathy. TCRdb re-analysed the multiplex PCR reads in MiXCR, keeping a single row per CDR3 protein. The sample holds 500,000 to 800,000 distinct CDR3 sequences, around 15% seen once. The sequenced material came from blood. The receptors were sampled from a woman aged 50 to 60 with Graves' ophthalmopathy. CDR3s include the opening cysteine and the closing phenylalanine or tryptophan. The order of the fields is V gene, D gene, clone size, J gene, CDR3 protein, CDR3 DNA. D genes are given only for firm matches. Only some rows state a clone size, as once, few, many or a class for expanded clones.

TRBV28	TRBD2	many	TRBJ2-3	CASSFRGAGVSSDTQYF	TGTGCCAGCAGTTTTCGGGGAGCGGGAGTCTCCTCAGATACGCAGTATTTT
TRBV2	TRBD1	many	TRBJ1-1	CASSEIRDSLNTEAFF	TGTGCCAGCAGTGAAATCCGGGACAGCCTGAACACTGAAGCTTTCTTT
TRBV6-2/TRBV6-3	NA	few	TRBJ1-2	CASSYGSGRTDFVNYGYTF	TGTGCCAGCAGTTACGGCAGTGGCCGGACAGACTTTGTTAACTATGGCTACACCTTC
TRBV5-1	TRBD2	NA	TRBJ2-5	CASTLGLAGRGETQYF	TGCGCCAGCACCTTGGGACTAGCGGGAAGAGGAGAGACCCAGTACTTC
TRBV5-8	NA	few	TRBJ2-3	CASSPRTRTFTDTQYF	TGTGCCAGCAGCCCAAGGACTCGCACATTCACAGATACGCAGTATTTT
TRBV7-2	NA	few	TRBJ2-7	CASSLEAGFEQYF	TGTGCCAGCAGCTTAGAGGCAGGGTTCGAGCAGTACTTC
TRBV7-9	TRBD1	NA	TRBJ1-3	CASTKGQGNTIYF	TGTGCCAGCACTAAGGGACAGGGAAACACCATATATTTT
TRBV4-3	NA	few	TRBJ2-7	CASSQESQGGTYEQYF	TGCGCCAGCAGCCAAGAAAGTCAAGGCGGGACCTACGAGCAGTACTTC
TRBV5-4	NA	NA	TRBJ1-1	CASSWSGRNTEAFF	TGTGCCAGCAGCTGGAGCGGACGAAACACTGAAGCTTTCTTT
TRBV10-3	TRBD2	many	TRBJ2-1	CATRLADDNEQFF	TGTGCCACCCGACTAGCGGATGACAATGAGCAGTTCTTC
TRBV30	NA	many	TRBJ1-5	CAWSVSQNNQPQHF	TGTGCCTGGAGTGTAAGTCAAAACAATCAGCCCCAGCATTTT
TRBV24-1	TRBD2	once	TRBJ2-3	CATSDPLAGVPDTQCF	TGTGCCACCAGTGACCCACTAGCGGGAGTTCCAGATACGCAGTGTTTT
TRBV7-8	TRBD2	many	TRBJ2-1	CEARASGGSYNEQFF	TGTGAAGCTCGGGCTAGCGGGGGGAGTTACAATGAGCAGTTCTTC
TRBV5-1	NA	NA	TRBJ1-3	CASSLGMQIGNTIYF	TGCGCCAGCAGCTTGGGTATGCAGATTGGAAACACCATATATTTT
TRBV7-2	TRBD1	many	TRBJ1-2	CASSSDRGPYGYTF	TGTGCCAGCAGCTCCGACAGGGGGCCCTATGGCTACACCTTC
TRBV7-2	NA	many	TRBJ1-1	CASSLGSRWAFF	TGTGCCAGCAGCTTAGGGTCAAGATGGGCTTTCTTT
TRBV28	NA	many	TRBJ1-6	CASSLGREHSPLHF	TGTGCCAGCAGTTTAGGAAGGGAGCATTCACCCCTCCACTTT